This TCR beta chain was captured in a study of shared clonotypes between healthy human individuals (dated by TCRdb to the early 2020s). Turning to the overall study: The cohort comprised a couple of women and a few men aged 18 to 49 years. For each donor, three plates each were used for CD4 naive and CD4 memory, two plates were used for CD8 naive, and one plate was used for CD8 memory. The study deeply sequenced blood TCR repertoires of about five healthy adults to estimate repertoire size and the extent of clonotype sharing between individuals. Libraries were prepared and TCR repertoires were sequenced by different laboratories using diverse techniques, in order to increase sequencing depth and limit assay-specific biases. Leukapheresis yielded between about 0.8 and 9.5 billion PBMCs per donor. General study outcomes and caveats: Higher generation probabilities were observed for clonotypes shared by all four sorted-subset donors than for non-shared clonotypes. Based on pairwise subsampling, the degree of clonotype sharing among donors was expected to be affected by sequencing depth. About 5% of naive CD4, roughly 3.5% of naive CD8, about 2.4% of memory CD4, and about 0.4% of memory CD8 clonotypes were shared across several donors. Rarefaction of sorted-subset datasets indicated incomplete sequencing despite the large sequencing depth. Naive subsets generally had larger estimated clonotype richness than memory subsets. Because the study included only a small number of donors, the genetic and exposure-history diversity represented was limited. Sampling was limited to blood, and TCR repertoires in tissue likely differ from TCR repertoires in blood.

The donors were healthy, HIV-negative adults who had no recently reported acute infections or vaccinations. Only Caucasian adults living in Nashville, Tennessee, USA were represented among the donors. CD4+ T cells were enriched through magnetic negative selection, after which naive cells were positively selected on CD45RA and the remaining negative fraction served as the memory subset. Blood was collected by leukapheresis, and PBMCs were isolated by Ficoll-Histopaque density gradient centrifugation and then cryopreserved in liquid nitrogen vapor phase. Analytical flow cytometry was used to check the purity and quantity of each magnetically sorted T cell population. From each sorted fraction, genomic DNA was isolated and quantified by UV absorbance on a Nanodrop 2000c. Reading the germline V gene gives CDR1 SNHLY and CDR2 FYNNEI. Its CDR3 holds 13 amino acids, cysteine through phenylalanine. This entry keeps only the CDR3 DNA: 39 bases, framed from base 1. The junction shows trimming of 5 bases on V and 1 base on J, plus 8 bases between the germline ends.

TCR CDR3 regions were amplified from genomic DNA by multiplex PCR using the deep immunoSEQ assay. For each cell subset, the extracted genomic DNA was distributed evenly across all wells of several immunoSEQ 96-well plates, and each plate served as one replicate. For sorted subsets, about 200 ng genomic DNA, equal to 30,000 or so T cell genomes, was loaded into each replicate PCR. Purified libraries were measured with a Qubit 3.0 fluorometer, size-checked on a Bioanalyzer 2100, and measured again with the KAPA Library Quantification kit. Every immunoSEQ 96-well plate was sequenced on a separate single-read 150-cycle Illumina NextSeq 550 flow cell. As for how the authors treated the data: Because the immunoSEQ output held only junctional sequences and lacked quality scores, the filtering could not match the filtering applied to full-length reads. Sequences were annotated with PyIR, a Python wrapper for IgBLAST v1.9, and V/J genes and CDR3 were assigned using IMGT germline references. Reads were filtered out if the reads had weak V/J assignments (E-value above 1e-6), no CDR3, stop codons, out-of-frame junctions, or ambiguous translated residues. A V3J clonotype was defined by an identical inferred V gene, J gene, and CDR3 amino acid sequence. Percentage overlap between repertoires was computed as shared unique clonotypes divided by the size of the smaller repertoire. RTK rarefaction, the Chao1 estimator, and Recon v2.1 estimates of unobserved clonotypes were used to assess repertoire richness. OLGA was used to compute generation probabilities for all TCRbeta clonotypes that the gDNA method yielded from a handful of donors. The clones in this table, taken by TCRdb from immuneACCESS, are in-frame only. Not every clone is retained; where verified, under half of the shortfall comes from an unresolved V gene, and the cause of the rest is unknown. V, J and clone size are taken as reported in that table, and D and trimming were inferred from the DNA itself. The sample has approximately 1.1 million clones on record, 78% of them singletons. Around 0.47% of the sample is held by the ten biggest clonotypes.

A note on this clone: Its cognate antigen has yet to be identified. Per-nucleotide qualities are absent, and no much larger clonotype sits a single base away. This sample includes further DNA sequences coding for the same CDR3.

The chain joins TRBV2 to TRBJ1-2; TRBD1 is a possible D gene, resting on 5 matching bases. The sample was memory CD4+ T cells from PBMCs. Explained via the paper, the cell subset or site label denotes: CD45RA-negative fraction. The sequence was obtained from a young man in good health. Some clones in this sample may be carry-over from other donors' samples. The bases are TGTGCCAGCAGTACTGACAGTAACTATGGCTACACCTTC. It codes for CASSTDSNYGYTF.